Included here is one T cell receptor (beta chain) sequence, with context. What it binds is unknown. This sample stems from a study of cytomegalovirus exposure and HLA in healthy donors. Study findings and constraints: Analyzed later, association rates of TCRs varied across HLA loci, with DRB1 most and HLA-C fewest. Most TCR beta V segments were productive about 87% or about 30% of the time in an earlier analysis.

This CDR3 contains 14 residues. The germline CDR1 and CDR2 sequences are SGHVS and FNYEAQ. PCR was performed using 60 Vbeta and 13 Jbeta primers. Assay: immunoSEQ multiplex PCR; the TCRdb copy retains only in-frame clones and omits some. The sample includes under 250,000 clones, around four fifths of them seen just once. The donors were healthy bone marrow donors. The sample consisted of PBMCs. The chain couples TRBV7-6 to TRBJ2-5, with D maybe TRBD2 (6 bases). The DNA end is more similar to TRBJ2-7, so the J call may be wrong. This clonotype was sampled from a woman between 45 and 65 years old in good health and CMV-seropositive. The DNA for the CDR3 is TGTGCCAGCAGCTCCCCGGGGGTCTCCTACGAGCAGTACTTC. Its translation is CASSSPGVSYEQYF.